The 9 T cell receptor beta chains listed next were all sequenced from one sample in a study of blood T cell repertoires in COVID-19. Repertoires were generated with immunoSEQ multiplex PCR, while TCRdb's copy carries only in-frame clones and drops some. The table shows 150,000 to 200,000 clones, with about four fifths occurring only once. The sequencing sample was made of peripheral blood. The receptors stem from a woman over 75 with COVID-19, enrolled during active disease.

CDR3 sequence: CAWSSYRGNYGYTF. DNA for the CDR3: TGTGCCTGGAGTAGCTACAGGGGCAACTATGGCTACACCTTC. V gene TRBV30 combines with J gene TRBJ1-2; 7 bases are a match to TRBD1. After removal of 2 bases from V and 2 bases from J, the junction contained 5 bases not matched to a gene. The CDR3 is 14 amino acids. The germline V gene has CDR1 GTSNPN and CDR2 SVGIG (reference sequence). Combining the CDR3 with reference TRBV30 and TRBJ1-2 gives the whole variable domain SQTIHQWPATLVQPVGSPLSLECTVEGTSNPNLYWYRQAAGRGLQLLFYSVGIGQISSEVPQNLSASRPQDRQFILSSKKLLLSDSGFYLCAWSSYRGNYGYTFGSGTRLTVV.

The rearrangement links TRBV7-2 to TRBJ2-2, with 9 bases that match TRBD2. Germline lookup yields CDR1 SGHTA and CDR2 FQGNSA. The CDR3 covers 15 residues. Germline trimming cut 5 bases from V and 6 bases from J; bases unmatched to any gene: 7. CDR3 residues: CASSPAGGAAGELFF. In DNA, the CDR3 is TGTGCCAGCAGCCCCGCGGGGGGGGCCGCCGGGGAGCTGTTTTTT.

This chain links TRBV30 with TRBJ2-5; TRBD1 agrees at 10 bases. The CDR3 spans 14 residues. The germline V gene encodes CDR1 GTSNPN and CDR2 SVGIG (reference sequence). Germline trimming cut 1 base from V and 5 bases from J; bases unmatched to any gene: 4. In DNA, the CDR3 is TGTGCCTGGAGTGGGGGACAGGGGAGGGAGACCCAGTACTTC. It translates to CAWSGGQGRETQYF.

In this sample, this clone turned up once. V is TRBV20-1 and J is TRBJ2-5; D remains ambiguous. CDR3 length: 10 amino acids. The germline gives CDR1 DFQATT, CDR2 SNEGSKA (reference sequence). V was pared by 3 bases and J by 5 bases, with 4 bases between. CDR3 in amino acids: CSARSETQYF. The CDR3 nucleotides read TGCAGTGCTAGGAGTGAGACCCAGTACTTC.

This clone was counted a few times. The chain couples TRBV29-1 to TRBJ1-2; 7 bases are shared with TRBD1. The CDR3 runs to 14 residues. V dropped 4 bases and J dropped 6; count of bases not matched to a gene: 11. Germline V gives CDR1 SQVTM, CDR2 ANQGSEA. CDR3 DNA sequence: TGCAGCGTTGGGTCCGGGACAGACAATGATGGCTACACCTTC. Its protein product is CSVGSGTDNDGYTF.

The V gene is TRBV19, the J gene TRBJ1-1, with TRBD1 matching 7 bases. The germline gives CDR1 LNHDA, CDR2 SQIVND (reference sequence). This CDR3 is built from 13 residues. Trimming cost V 5 bases and J 5 bases; bases outside gene matches: 5. The CDR3 bases are TGTGCCAGTAGTGCAGGGGGACGGACTGAAGCTTTCTTT. Amino acids: CASSAGGRTEAFF.

The chain uses TRBV5-1 and TRBJ1-2; maybe TRBD1 (5 bases). This CDR3 spans 14 amino acids. Germline-derived CDR1 and CDR2 are SGHRS and YFSETQ. V was clipped by 4 bases and J by 2 bases, with 12 bases between them. CDR3 bases: TGCGCCAGCAGCCCCGCAGGGCTCAACTATGGCTACACCTTC. The encoded protein is CASSPAGLNYGYTF.

This clone has a handful of counts. The same CDR3 can be traced to other DNA sequences in this sample. The chain links TRBV27 to TRBJ1-4; D unclear. Germline CDR1 MNHEY, CDR2 SMNVEV (reference sequence). This CDR3 is built from 13 residues. Trimming took off 3 bases at V and 7 bases at J, with 9 bases between the two ends. In nucleotides, the CDR3 is TGTGCCAGCAGTTTCTCGGGGTTTGAAAAACTGTTTTTT. Encoded protein: CASSFSGFEKLFF. The whole variable domain, filled in from reference TRBV27 and TRBJ1-4, reads EAQVTQNPRYLITVTGKKLTVTCSQNMNHEYMSWYRQDPGLGLRQIYYSMNVEVTDKGDVPEGYKVSRKEKRNFPLILESPSPNQTSLYFCASSFSGFEKLFFGSGTQLSVL.

The V call is TRBV5-6, the J call TRBJ2-7, with 7 bases fitting TRBD1. The CDR3 is 15 amino acids. J was trimmed by 5 bases and V by 4 bases; bases with no gene match: 12. Germline CDR1 SGHDT, CDR2 YYEEEE. DNA of the CDR3: TGTGCCAGCAGCCTGCTCTACAGGGGTTCGAACGAGCAGTACTTC. Protein sequence: CASSLLYRGSNEQYF.